This is a list of T cell receptor beta chains from one sample in a study of siplizumab effects on memory and regulatory T cells. Clones were sequenced by immunoSEQ multiplex PCR, and TCRdb holds only the in-frame ones, with some missing. The table includes approximately 60,000 clones, 79% detected once. Input material: memory CD4+ T cells sorted from blood. These receptors were taken from a human donor in good health. The CDR3 runs from the conserved cysteine through the conserved F or W. The D gene is left open where the match is weak. Where a row states a size, it is once, few, many or the class of an expanded clone; other rows omit it.

d_gene	v_gene	abundance	j_gene	CDR3nt	CDR3aa
TRBD2	TRBV7-6	NA	TRBJ2-1	TGTGCCAGCAGCCCTGCGGTAGCGGGGGCGGTTGAGCAGTTCTTC	CASSPAVAGAVEQFF
NA	TRBV20-1	NA	TRBJ1-3	TGCAGTGCTCCCACCCGAAACACCATATATTTT	CSAPTRNTIYF
NA	TRBV28	NA	TRBJ1-2	TGTGCCAGCAGTTTAGAGGGAGCTAAGAATGGCTACACCTTC	CASSLEGAKNGYTF
NA	TRBV7-2	few	TRBJ1-3	TGTGCCAGCAGCTTCCCAGGACTAAACTCTGGAAACACCATATATTTT	CASSFPGLNSGNTIYF
NA	TRBV6-6	NA	TRBJ1-5	TGTGCCAGCAGCCTAGACAGAAATAGCAATCAGCCCCAGCATTTT	CASSLDRNSNQPQHF
NA	TRBV2	NA	TRBJ1-1	TGTGCCAGCTCTACTGCTACGAACCCTGAAGCTTTCTTT	CASSTATNPEAFF
NA	TRBV7-2	NA	TRBJ2-2	TGTGCCAGCAGCGGCCCATATCACGCGAGGACCGGGGAGCTGTTTTTT	CASSGPYHARTGELFF
TRBD2	TRBV7-2	NA	TRBJ2-2	TGTGCCAGCAGGACTAGCGGCCCCACCGGGGAGCTGTTTTTT	CASRTSGPTGELFF
NA	TRBV5-4	NA	TRBJ1-2	TGTGCCAGCAGCCGAGTCGGGGGGCGCCTCTATGGCTACACCTTC	CASSRVGGRLYGYTF
TRBD1	TRBV11-2	many	TRBJ1-2	TGTGCCAGCAGCCTTCCAGGGGGCTATGGCTACACCTTC	CASSLPGGYGYTF
NA	TRBV30	NA	TRBJ1-6	TGTGCCTGGGAGACGGGTAATTCACCCCTCCACTTT	CAWETGNSPLHF
TRBD2	TRBV5-1	once	TRBJ2-3	TGCGCCAGCAGCCCTTATAACGTAGCGGGGGGCACAGATACGCAGTATTTT	CASSPYNVAGGTDTQYF